Shown below are 8 T cell receptor beta chains from a single sample sequenced in a study of CD8 T cells in Susac syndrome. Random hexamers served to reverse transcribe roughly 0.5 to 1 ug RNA. Each CDR3 protein gets one entry after TCRdb re-called the immunoSEQ multiplex PCR reads with MiXCR. The sample carries 90,000 to 150,000 distinct CDR3 sequences, 92% recorded once. The sample was CD4+ T cells from PBMCs. These receptors were taken from a human donor in good health.

V usage is TRBV11-3 and J usage is TRBJ2-3; 7 bases are shared with TRBD2. Per germline, CDR1 SGHNT and CDR2 YENEEA. The CDR3 runs to 14 residues. V was pared by 1 base and J by 6 bases, with 4 bases of the junction left unmatched. The CDR3: CASSLAAGRDTQYF. In DNA form, the CDR3 reads TGTGCCAGCAGCTTAGCAGCGGGAAGGGATACGCAGTATTTT.

This sequence joins TRBV6-2 or TRBV6-3 and TRBJ1-1; D gene unclear. This CDR3 has 12 residues. The germline CDR1 and CDR2 sequences are MNHEY and SVGEGT. The V end lost 4 bases, the J end lost 8 bases, and 11 bases lay between the germline ends. This chain's CDR3 is CASSSTVGEAFF. CDR3 nucleotides: TGTGCCAGCAGTTCCACTGTAGGGGAAGCTTTCTTT.

This chain joins TRBV20-1 and TRBJ2-2; D gene uncertain. The CDR3 runs 16 residues. Germline assignment: CDR1 DFQATT and CDR2 SNEGSKA (reference sequence). Trimming stripped 0 bases from V and 7 bases from J, with 18 bases between. The CDR3 spells CSARDQLRGRVGELFF. CDR3 bases: TGCAGTGCTAGAGATCAACTCCGCGGTAGGGTCGGGGAGCTGTTTTTT.

J is TRBJ2-1 and V is TRBV24-1; possibly TRBD2 for D (5 bases). CDR1 KGHDR and CDR2 SFDVKD come from the germline V gene. The CDR3 totals 14 residues. With 3 bases removed from V and 12 bases from J, the gap between germline ends came to 17 bases. CDR3 loop: CATSDPPGSRGQFF. The CDR3 coding sequence is TGTGCCACCAGTGATCCCCCAGGTTCCCGGGGGCAGTTCTTC.

V and J are TRBV6-2 or TRBV6-3 and TRBJ1-2; maybe TRBD1 (5 bases). V lost 6 bases and J lost 3, with 14 bases in between. CDR3 length: 14 residues. The germline V gene has CDR1 MNHEY and CDR2 SVGEGT. The DNA for the CDR3 is TGTGCCAGCAGACGTGCCGGGACGGACTATGGCTACACCTTC. This gives the protein CASRRAGTDYGYTF.

This clonotype was detected only once. The V and J genes are TRBV19 and TRBJ1-1, with 7 bases aligning to TRBD1. V lost 5 bases and J lost 4; bases outside the gene matches: 10. The CDR3 is 15 residues long. The germline gives CDR1 LNHDA, CDR2 SQIVND (reference sequence). This chain's CDR3 is CASSARTGGSTEAFF. For the CDR3, the DNA is TGTGCCAGTAGTGCAAGGACAGGAGGGAGCACTGAAGCTTTCTTT.

The CDR3 nucleotides are TGTGCCAGCAATAAATTAACAGGCCAGGGGGCAATTGGGGGCTACACCTTC. It codes for CASNKLTGQGAIGGYTF. The chain is built from TRBV7-2 and TRBJ1-2; 8 bases align to TRBD1. Germline CDR1 reads SGHTA; CDR2 reads FQGNSA. Trimming at V came to 7 bases and at J to 8 bases, leaving 21 bases not matched to a gene. The CDR3 extends over 17 amino acids.

V usage is TRBV29-1 and J usage is TRBJ2-7, with D tentatively TRBD2 (6 bases). CDR3 length equals 12 residues. V lost 7 bases and J lost 4, with 14 bases in between. From germline, CDR1 is SQVTM and CDR2 ANQGSEA. In nucleotides, the CDR3 is TGCAGCGCAGGGACTTACCGATACGAGCAGTACTTC. As protein: CSAGTYRYEQYF.